This TCR beta chain was found in a study of CD8+CD57+ T cells in acquired aplastic anemia. About the research overall: The DNA of sorted CD4+ and CD8+ cells averaged 3.2 ug.

All sequencing subjects had displayed CD8+CD57+ cell expansion on flow cytometry. Acquired aplastic anemia of severe grade affected all patients. Study results and limitations: Patients and controls shared over 25 CD8+ CDR3 sequences.

This clonotype was detected only a few times. Its antigen is unidentified. The TCR beta profiling, which covered VDJ combination and CDR3 sequence, was carried out using genomic DNA as the template. MiXCR, run by TCRdb on the reads, gives a single entry per CDR3 protein. This sample has some 120,000 distinct CDR3 sequences; under 60% occur once, and the top ten carry about 31%. Trimming removed 3 bases from V and 1 base from J, with 8 bases in between. The CDR3 runs to 15 residues. The germline CDR1 and CDR2 sequences are SGHRS and YFSETQ. The origin of this receptor is a human donor with aplastic anemia. Sequencing was done on a sample of sorted CD4+, CD8+, or CD8+CD57+ T cells (not recorded which) from PBMCs. The V and J genes are TRBV5-1 and TRBJ2-6, with D tentatively TRBD2 (5 bases). Here the CDR3 DNA reads TGCGCCAGCAGCTCTGGACTTTCTGGGGCCAACGTCCTGACTTTC. It is translated as CASSSGLSGANVLTF.